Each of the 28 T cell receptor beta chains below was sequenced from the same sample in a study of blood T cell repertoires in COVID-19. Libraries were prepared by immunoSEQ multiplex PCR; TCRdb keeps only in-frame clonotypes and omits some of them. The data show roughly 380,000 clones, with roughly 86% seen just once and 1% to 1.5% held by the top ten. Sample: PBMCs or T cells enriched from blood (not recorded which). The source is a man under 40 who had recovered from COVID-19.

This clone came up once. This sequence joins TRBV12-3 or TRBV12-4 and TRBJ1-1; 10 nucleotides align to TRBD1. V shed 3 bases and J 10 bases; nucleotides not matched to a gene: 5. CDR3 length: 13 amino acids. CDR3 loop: CASSLRDRGRAFF. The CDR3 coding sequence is TGTGCCAGCAGTTTGCGGGACAGGGGAAGAGCTTTCTTT.

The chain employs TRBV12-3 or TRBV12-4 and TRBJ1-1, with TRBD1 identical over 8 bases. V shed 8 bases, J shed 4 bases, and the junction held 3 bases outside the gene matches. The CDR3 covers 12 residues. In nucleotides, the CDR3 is TGTGCCAGCTCCAGGGGGCCCACTGAAGCTTTCTTT. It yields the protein CASSRGPTEAFF.

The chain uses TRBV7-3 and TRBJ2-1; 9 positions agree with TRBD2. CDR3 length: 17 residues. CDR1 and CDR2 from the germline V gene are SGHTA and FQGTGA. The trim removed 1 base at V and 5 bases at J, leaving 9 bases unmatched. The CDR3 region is CASSLRPSGGPHNEQFF. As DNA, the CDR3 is TGTGCCAGCAGCTTAAGGCCGAGCGGGGGGCCACACAATGAGCAGTTCTTC.

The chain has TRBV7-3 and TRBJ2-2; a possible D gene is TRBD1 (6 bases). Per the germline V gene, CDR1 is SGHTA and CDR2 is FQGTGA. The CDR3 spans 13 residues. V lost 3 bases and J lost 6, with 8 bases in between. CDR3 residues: CASSLQGSGELFF. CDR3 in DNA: TGTGCCAGCAGCTTGCAGGGGTCCGGGGAGCTGTTTTTT.

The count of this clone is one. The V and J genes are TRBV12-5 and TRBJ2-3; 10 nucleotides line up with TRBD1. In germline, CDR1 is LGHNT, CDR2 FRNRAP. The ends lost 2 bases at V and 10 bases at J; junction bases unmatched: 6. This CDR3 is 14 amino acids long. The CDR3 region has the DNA TGTGCTAGTGGTTTGCCCCCGGGACAGGGGCCGCAGTATTTT. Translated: CASGLPPGQGPQYF.

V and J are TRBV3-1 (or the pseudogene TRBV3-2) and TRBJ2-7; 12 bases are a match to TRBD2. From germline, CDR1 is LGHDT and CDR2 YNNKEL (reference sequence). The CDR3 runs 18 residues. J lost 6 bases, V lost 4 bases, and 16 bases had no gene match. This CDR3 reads CASSPSRRLAGAGSEQYF. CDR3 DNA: TGTGCCAGCAGCCCGTCCCGGCGACTAGCGGGGGCGGGGAGCGAGCAGTACTTC.

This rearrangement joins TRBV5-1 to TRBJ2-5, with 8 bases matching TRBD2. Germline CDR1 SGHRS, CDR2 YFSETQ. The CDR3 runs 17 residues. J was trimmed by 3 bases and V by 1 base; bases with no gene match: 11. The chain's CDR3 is CASSLRGGGPVKETQYF. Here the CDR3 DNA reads TGCGCCAGCAGCTTGAGAGGCGGGGGGCCTGTGAAAGAGACCCAGTACTTC.

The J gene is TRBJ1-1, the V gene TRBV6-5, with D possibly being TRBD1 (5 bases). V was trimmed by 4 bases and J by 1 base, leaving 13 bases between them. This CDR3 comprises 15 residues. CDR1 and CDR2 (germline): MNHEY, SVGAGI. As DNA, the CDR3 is TGTGCCAGCAGTTTGTGGGGGGACGCGAACACTGAAGCTTTCTTT. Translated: CASSLWGDANTEAFF.

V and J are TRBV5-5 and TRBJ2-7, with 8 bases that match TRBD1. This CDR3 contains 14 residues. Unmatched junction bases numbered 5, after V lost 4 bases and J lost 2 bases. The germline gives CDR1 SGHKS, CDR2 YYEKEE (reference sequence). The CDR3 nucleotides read TGTGCCAGCAGCCCCGGGACAGGTACCTACGAGCAGTACTTC. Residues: CASSPGTGTYEQYF.

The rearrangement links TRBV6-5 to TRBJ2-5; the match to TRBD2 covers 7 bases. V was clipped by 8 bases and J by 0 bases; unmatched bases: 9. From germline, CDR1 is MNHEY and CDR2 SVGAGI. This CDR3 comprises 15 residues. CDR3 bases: TGTGCCAGCGATCGGGACTACTCGTACCAAGAGACCCAGTACTTC. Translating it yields CASDRDYSYQETQYF.

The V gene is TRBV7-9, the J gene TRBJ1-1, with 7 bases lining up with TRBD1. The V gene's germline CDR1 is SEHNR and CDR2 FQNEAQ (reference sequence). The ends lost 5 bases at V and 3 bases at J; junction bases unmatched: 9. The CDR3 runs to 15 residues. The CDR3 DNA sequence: TGTGCCAGCAGCCCCCCCGGACAGGTTGACACTGAAGCTTTCTTT. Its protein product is CASSPPGQVDTEAFF.

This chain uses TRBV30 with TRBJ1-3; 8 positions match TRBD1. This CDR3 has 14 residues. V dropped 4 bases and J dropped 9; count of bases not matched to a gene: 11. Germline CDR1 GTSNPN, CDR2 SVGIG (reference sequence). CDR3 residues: CAWILGRGQGTIYF. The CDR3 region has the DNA TGTGCCTGGATCTTGGGCAGGGGGCAAGGCACCATATATTTT.

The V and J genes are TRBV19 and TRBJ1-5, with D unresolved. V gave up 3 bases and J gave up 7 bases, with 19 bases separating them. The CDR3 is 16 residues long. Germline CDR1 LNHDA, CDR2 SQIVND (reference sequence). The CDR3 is CASSIPDGLAGQPQHF. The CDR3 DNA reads TGTGCCAGTAGTATTCCCGACGGACTAGCGGGGCAGCCCCAGCATTTT.

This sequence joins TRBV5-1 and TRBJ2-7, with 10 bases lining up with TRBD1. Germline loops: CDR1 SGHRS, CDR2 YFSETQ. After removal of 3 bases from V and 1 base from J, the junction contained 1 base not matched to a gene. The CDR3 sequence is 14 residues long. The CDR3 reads CASSSDRGSYEQYF. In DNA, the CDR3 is TGCGCCAGCAGCTCGGACAGGGGGTCCTACGAGCAGTACTTC.

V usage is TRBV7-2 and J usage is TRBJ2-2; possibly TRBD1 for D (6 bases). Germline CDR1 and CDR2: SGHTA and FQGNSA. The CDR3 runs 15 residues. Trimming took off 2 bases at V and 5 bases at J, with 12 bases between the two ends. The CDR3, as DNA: TGTGCCAGCAGCTTAACAGGGCAGGGGACCGGGGAGCTGTTTTTT. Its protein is CASSLTGQGTGELFF.

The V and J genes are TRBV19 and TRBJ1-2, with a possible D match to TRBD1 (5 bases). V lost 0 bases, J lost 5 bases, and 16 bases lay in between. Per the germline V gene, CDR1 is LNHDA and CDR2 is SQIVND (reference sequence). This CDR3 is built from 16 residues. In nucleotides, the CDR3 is TGTGCCAGTAGTATAGATCACGAAACCGGGACTTATGGCTACACCTTC. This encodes CASSIDHETGTYGYTF.

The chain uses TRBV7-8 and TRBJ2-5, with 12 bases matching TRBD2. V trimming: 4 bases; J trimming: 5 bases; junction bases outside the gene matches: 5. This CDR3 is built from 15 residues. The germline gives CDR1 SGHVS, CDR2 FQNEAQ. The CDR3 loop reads CASSSTSGGFETQYF. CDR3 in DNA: TGTGCCAGCAGCTCGACTAGCGGGGGATTTGAGACCCAGTACTTC.

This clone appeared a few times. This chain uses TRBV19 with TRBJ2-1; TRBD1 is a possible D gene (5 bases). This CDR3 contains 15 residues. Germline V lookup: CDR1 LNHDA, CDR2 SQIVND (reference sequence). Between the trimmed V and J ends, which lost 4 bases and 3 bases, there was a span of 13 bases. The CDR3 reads CASSTGSVIYNEQFF. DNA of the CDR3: TGTGCCAGTAGTACAGGGTCCGTGATCTACAATGAGCAGTTCTTC.

CDR3 amino acids: CASRGGFAEAFF. DNA of the CDR3: TGTGCCAGCCGGGGGGGGTTCGCTGAAGCTTTCTTT. The gene calls are TRBV19 and TRBJ1-1, with D possibly matching TRBD1 (5 bases). The V gene lost 9 bases and the J gene lost 6 bases, with 14 bases spanning the gap. Germline loops: CDR1 LNHDA, CDR2 SQIVND (reference sequence). The CDR3 has 12 amino acids.

The CDR3 region has the DNA TGTGCCATCAGTGCCCGGGACAATTCCTACAATGAGCAGTTCTTC. Amino acids: CAISARDNSYNEQFF. V gene TRBV10-3 combines with J gene TRBJ2-1; tentative D call: TRBD1 (6 bases). Trimming shortened V by 4 bases and J by 1 base, and 11 bases separated the two germline ends. The CDR3 spans 15 residues. Germline-derived CDR1 and CDR2 are ENHRY and SYGVKD.

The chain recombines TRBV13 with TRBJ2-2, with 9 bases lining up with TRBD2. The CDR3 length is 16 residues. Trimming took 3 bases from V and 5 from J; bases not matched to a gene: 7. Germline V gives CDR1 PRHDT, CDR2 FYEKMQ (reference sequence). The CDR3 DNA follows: TGTGCCAGCAGCTTCGAGCGGGGGGCTGTTACCGGGGAGCTGTTTTTT. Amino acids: CASSFERGAVTGELFF.

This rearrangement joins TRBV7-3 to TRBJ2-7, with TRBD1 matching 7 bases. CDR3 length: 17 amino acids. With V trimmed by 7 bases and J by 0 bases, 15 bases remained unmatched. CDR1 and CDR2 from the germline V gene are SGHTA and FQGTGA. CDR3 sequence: CASTFKDGTASSYEQYF. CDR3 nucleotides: TGTGCCAGCACCTTTAAAGACGGGACAGCTAGCTCCTACGAGCAGTACTTC. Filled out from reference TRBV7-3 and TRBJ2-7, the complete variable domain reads GAGVSQTPSNKVTEKGKYVELRCDPISGHTALYWYRQSLGQGPEFLIYFQGTGAADDSGLPNDRFFAVRPEGSVSTLKIQRTERGDSAVYLCASTFKDGTASSYEQYFGPGTRLTVT.

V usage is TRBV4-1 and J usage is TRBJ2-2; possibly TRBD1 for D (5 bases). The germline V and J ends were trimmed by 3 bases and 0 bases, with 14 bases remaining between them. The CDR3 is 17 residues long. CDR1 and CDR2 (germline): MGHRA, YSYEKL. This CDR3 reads CASSHPRQGANTGELFF. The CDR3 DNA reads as TGCGCCAGCAGCCACCCGCGGCAAGGGGCGAACACCGGGGAGCTGTTTTTT.

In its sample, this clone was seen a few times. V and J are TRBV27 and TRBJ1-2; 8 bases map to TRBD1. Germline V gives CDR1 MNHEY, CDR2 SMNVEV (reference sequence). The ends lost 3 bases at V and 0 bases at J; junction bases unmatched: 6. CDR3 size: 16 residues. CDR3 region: CASSFGGTGPNYGYTF. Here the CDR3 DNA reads TGTGCCAGCAGTTTTGGGGGGACAGGACCTAACTATGGCTACACCTTC.

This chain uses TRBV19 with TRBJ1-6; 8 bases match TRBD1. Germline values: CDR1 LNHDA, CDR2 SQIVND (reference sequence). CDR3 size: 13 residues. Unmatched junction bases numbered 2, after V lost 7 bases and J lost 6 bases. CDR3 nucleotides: TGTGCCAGTAAGGACAGGGTTAATTCACCCCTCCACTTT. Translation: CASKDRVNSPLHF.

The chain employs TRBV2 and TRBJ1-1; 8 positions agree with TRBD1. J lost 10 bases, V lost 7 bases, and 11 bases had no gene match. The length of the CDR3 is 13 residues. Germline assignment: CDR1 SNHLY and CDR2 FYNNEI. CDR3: CASIPQGGLAAFF. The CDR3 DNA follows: TGTGCCAGCATTCCACAGGGGGGGCTTGCAGCTTTCTTT.

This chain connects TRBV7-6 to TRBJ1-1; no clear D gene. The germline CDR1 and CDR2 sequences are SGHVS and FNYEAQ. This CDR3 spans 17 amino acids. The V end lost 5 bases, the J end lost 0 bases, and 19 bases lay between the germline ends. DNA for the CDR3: TGTGCCAGCAGCCCCTTTTATCAGGATTTTTTGAACACTGAAGCTTTCTTT. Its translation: CASSPFYQDFLNTEAFF.

The CDR3 spells CASSFDRGGNQPQHF. CDR3 DNA sequence: TGTGCCAGCAGCTTCGATAGGGGTGGCAATCAGCCCCAGCATTTT. The chain carries TRBV5-6 and TRBJ1-5, with a weak D call TRBD1 (5 bases). The CDR3 contains 15 residues. Germline CDR1 SGHDT, CDR2 YYEEEE. V lost 2 bases and J 2 bases, leaving 11 bases between the germline ends.